These T cell receptor beta chains were read from a single sample in a study of T cells in pancreatic ductal adenocarcinoma. Profiled with immunoSEQ multiplex PCR; TCRdb holds only in-frame clones, not every one. In the table there are 85,000 to 120,000 clones, more than 90% of which are singletons. The specimen sequenced was PBMCs. Receptors originate from a human donor with pancreatic ductal adenocarcinoma. CDR3s include the opening cysteine and the closing phenylalanine or tryptophan. Fields, in order: D gene, J gene, V gene, clone size, CDR3 protein, CDR3 DNA. D genes are given only for firm matches. Expanded clones get a size class; other rows say once, few or many, or leave the size out.

D gene: TRBD1
J gene: TRBJ2-7
V gene: TRBV7-3
clone size: NA
CDR3 protein: CASSLTGQGSEQYF
CDR3 DNA: TGTGCCAGCAGCTTAACGGGACAGGGAAGCGAGCAGTACTTC

D gene: TRBD2
J gene: TRBJ2-7
V gene: TRBV7-2
clone size: once
CDR3 protein: CASSLAGGSYEQYF
CDR3 DNA: TGTGCCAGCAGCCTAGCGGGAGGTTCCTACGAGCAGTACTTC

D gene: TRBD1
J gene: TRBJ1-3
V gene: TRBV27
clone size: NA
CDR3 protein: CASSPTDREGNTIYF
CDR3 DNA: TGTGCCAGCAGTCCCACTGACAGGGAGGGAAACACCATATATTTT

D gene: NA
J gene: TRBJ2-2
V gene: TRBV18
clone size: NA
CDR3 protein: CASSPSGELFF
CDR3 DNA: TGTGCCAGCTCACCCAGCGGGGAGCTGTTTTTT

D gene: TRBD1
J gene: TRBJ1-1
V gene: TRBV18
clone size: once
CDR3 protein: CASSVGQGVFFTEAFF
CDR3 DNA: TGTGCCAGCTCAGTCGGACAGGGGGTATTCTTCACTGAAGCTTTCTTT

D gene: TRBD1
J gene: TRBJ1-2
V gene: TRBV4-1
clone size: NA
CDR3 protein: CASSQPRDRGKGYTF
CDR3 DNA: TGCGCCAGCAGCCAACCCAGGGACAGGGGAAAAGGCTACACCTTC

D gene: TRBD1
J gene: TRBJ2-7
V gene: TRBV10-3
clone size: NA
CDR3 protein: CAISEGLGQGGYEQYF
CDR3 DNA: TGTGCCATCAGTGAGGGCCTGGGACAGGGGGGGTACGAGCAGTACTTC

D gene: NA
J gene: TRBJ1-1
V gene: TRBV30
clone size: NA
CDR3 protein: CAWSVFFNSEAFF
CDR3 DNA: TGTGCCTGGAGTGTATTTTTTAACAGTGAAGCTTTCTTT

D gene: NA
J gene: TRBJ2-3
V gene: TRBV5-1
clone size: NA
CDR3 protein: CASSPPNPGNTQYF
CDR3 DNA: TGCGCCAGCAGCCCCCCTAACCCGGGGAATACGCAGTATTTT

D gene: TRBD1
J gene: TRBJ1-2
V gene: TRBV30
clone size: NA
CDR3 protein: CAWWSTGTGLGGYTF
CDR3 DNA: TGTGCCTGGTGGTCTACCGGGACAGGGTTAGGTGGCTACACCTTC

D gene: NA
J gene: TRBJ1-5
V gene: TRBV7-8
clone size: once
CDR3 protein: CASSLGQGSGQPQHF
CDR3 DNA: TGTGCCAGCAGCTTGGGGCAGGGTTCTGGTCAGCCCCAGCATTTT

D gene: NA
J gene: TRBJ2-2
V gene: TRBV6-6
clone size: once
CDR3 protein: CASRESGNTGELFF
CDR3 DNA: TGTGCCAGCAGGGAGAGCGGGAACACCGGGGAGCTGTTTTTT

D gene: TRBD2
J gene: TRBJ2-3
V gene: TRBV6-5
clone size: NA
CDR3 protein: CASSPWEGRTDTQYF
CDR3 DNA: TGTGCCAGCAGTCCTTGGGAGGGACGCACAGATACGCAGTATTTT

D gene: NA
J gene: TRBJ1-2
V gene: TRBV5-1
clone size: once
CDR3 protein: CASRQNYGYTF
CDR3 DNA: TGCGCCAGCAGACAGAACTATGGCTACACCTTC

D gene: NA
J gene: TRBJ2-7
V gene: TRBV19
clone size: NA
CDR3 protein: CATHTYEQYF
CDR3 DNA: TGTGCCACCCACACCTACGAGCAGTACTTC

D gene: NA
J gene: TRBJ1-3
V gene: TRBV6-6
clone size: NA
CDR3 protein: CASIRGSSGNTIYF
CDR3 DNA: TGTGCCAGCATCAGGGGATCCTCTGGAAACACCATATATTTT

D gene: TRBD1
J gene: TRBJ2-5
V gene: TRBV5-1
clone size: NA
CDR3 protein: CASRSSGTELRETQYF
CDR3 DNA: TGCGCCAGCAGATCCTCCGGGACAGAATTGCGAGAGACCCAGTACTTC

D gene: NA
J gene: TRBJ1-1
V gene: TRBV2
clone size: NA
CDR3 protein: CASSERRYTEAFF
CDR3 DNA: TGTGCCAGCAGTGAAAGGCGGTACACTGAAGCTTTCTTT

D gene: NA
J gene: TRBJ2-3
V gene: TRBV28
clone size: NA
CDR3 protein: CASSFRGQDTQYF
CDR3 DNA: TGTGCCAGCAGTTTCCGGGGACAAGATACGCAGTATTTT

D gene: TRBD1
J gene: TRBJ2-3
V gene: TRBV4-1
clone size: NA
CDR3 protein: CASSQRQGPDTQYF
CDR3 DNA: TGCGCCAGCAGCCAAAGACAGGGACCAGATACGCAGTATTTT

D gene: NA
J gene: TRBJ1-1
V gene: TRBV6-4
clone size: NA
CDR3 protein: CASSDPTGTEAFF
CDR3 DNA: TGTGCCAGCAGTGACCCCACAGGGACTGAAGCTTTCTTT

D gene: NA
J gene: TRBJ1-4
V gene: TRBV2
clone size: NA
CDR3 protein: CASSETGANEKLFF
CDR3 DNA: TGTGCCAGCAGTGAGACAGGTGCTAATGAAAAACTGTTTTTT

D gene: TRBD1
J gene: TRBJ2-4
V gene: TRBV5-6
clone size: NA
CDR3 protein: CASSLPGQGRDIQYF
CDR3 DNA: TGTGCCAGCAGCTTGCCGGGACAGGGGAGGGACATTCAGTACTTC

D gene: TRBD2
J gene: TRBJ2-1
V gene: TRBV11-1
clone size: NA
CDR3 protein: CASSWAGGGNEQFF
CDR3 DNA: TGTGCCAGCAGCTGGGCGGGAGGGGGCAATGAGCAGTTCTTC

D gene: NA
J gene: TRBJ2-1
V gene: TRBV5-4
clone size: NA
CDR3 protein: CASSFEGNYNEQFF
CDR3 DNA: TGTGCCAGCAGCTTTGAGGGAAACTACAATGAGCAGTTCTTC

D gene: NA
J gene: TRBJ2-5
V gene: TRBV9
clone size: few
CDR3 protein: CASSVSEEETQYF
CDR3 DNA: TGTGCCAGCAGCGTATCTGAGGAAGAGACCCAGTACTTC

D gene: TRBD2
J gene: TRBJ2-1
V gene: TRBV5-4
clone size: NA
CDR3 protein: CASRSGGTSGDNEQFF
CDR3 DNA: TGTGCCAGCAGAAGTGGCGGTACTAGCGGGGACAATGAGCAGTTCTTC

D gene: NA
J gene: TRBJ2-3
V gene: TRBV6-4
clone size: once
CDR3 protein: CASSELASTPDTQYF
CDR3 DNA: TGTGCCAGCAGTGAACTAGCCTCAACACCAGATACGCAGTATTTT

D gene: TRBD2
J gene: TRBJ2-7
V gene: TRBV10-3
clone size: once
CDR3 protein: CAIFSGRDSYEQYF
CDR3 DNA: TGTGCCATTTTTAGCGGGAGGGACTCCTACGAGCAGTACTTC

D gene: TRBD2
J gene: TRBJ2-1
V gene: TRBV9
clone size: NA
CDR3 protein: CASKAGGLDEEQFF
CDR3 DNA: TGTGCCAGCAAGGCGGGGGGCTTAGATGAAGAGCAGTTCTTC

D gene: TRBD1
J gene: TRBJ2-7
V gene: TRBV19
clone size: once
CDR3 protein: CASSMFGQGTYEQYF
CDR3 DNA: TGTGCCAGTAGTATGTTCGGACAGGGCACCTACGAGCAGTACTTC

D gene: NA
J gene: TRBJ1-3
V gene: TRBV19
clone size: NA
CDR3 protein: CATTDSSGNTIYF
CDR3 DNA: TGTGCCACTACCGACAGCTCTGGAAACACCATATATTTT

D gene: TRBD2
J gene: TRBJ2-3
V gene: TRBV5-1
clone size: NA
CDR3 protein: CASSSSGRGTDTQYF
CDR3 DNA: TGCGCCAGCAGCTCTAGCGGGAGGGGGACAGATACGCAGTATTTT

D gene: NA
J gene: TRBJ2-2
V gene: TRBV25-1
clone size: NA
CDR3 protein: CASSVQGTTGELFF
CDR3 DNA: TGTGCCAGCAGTGTGCAGGGGACGACCGGGGAGCTGTTTTTT

D gene: TRBD2
J gene: TRBJ2-1
V gene: TRBV5-1
clone size: NA
CDR3 protein: CASSSLAGGHNEQFF
CDR3 DNA: TGCGCCAGCAGCTCACTAGCGGGAGGGCACAATGAGCAGTTCTTC

D gene: NA
J gene: TRBJ1-5
V gene: TRBV7-6
clone size: NA
CDR3 protein: CASSRGENQPQHF
CDR3 DNA: TGTGCCAGCAGCCGTGGGGAGAATCAGCCCCAGCATTTT

D gene: NA
J gene: TRBJ1-5
V gene: TRBV30
clone size: NA
CDR3 protein: CAWSVRGTGNQPQHF
CDR3 DNA: TGTGCCTGGAGTGTACGTGGGACTGGGAATCAGCCCCAGCATTTT

D gene: TRBD2
J gene: TRBJ2-7
V gene: TRBV10-3
clone size: NA
CDR3 protein: CAIRGEGSGSSYEQYF
CDR3 DNA: TGTGCCATCCGGGGGGAGGGCAGCGGAAGCTCCTACGAGCAGTACTTC

D gene: TRBD1
J gene: TRBJ2-1
V gene: TRBV4-1
clone size: NA
CDR3 protein: CASSLRTGDYNEQFF
CDR3 DNA: TGCGCCAGCAGCCTGCGGACAGGTGACTACAATGAGCAGTTCTTC

D gene: NA
J gene: TRBJ2-3
V gene: TRBV18
clone size: NA
CDR3 protein: CASSPPQSTDTQYF
CDR3 DNA: TGTGCCAGCTCACCCCCACAGAGCACAGATACGCAGTATTTT

D gene: TRBD1
J gene: TRBJ2-7
V gene: TRBV28
clone size: NA
CDR3 protein: CASSSGGYEQYF
CDR3 DNA: TGTGCCAGCAGTTCAGGGGGCTACGAGCAGTACTTC

D gene: TRBD1
J gene: TRBJ2-7
V gene: TRBV6-6
clone size: NA
CDR3 protein: CASRLGQGHYEQYF
CDR3 DNA: TGTGCCAGCAGACTGGGACAGGGGCACTACGAGCAGTACTTC

D gene: NA
J gene: TRBJ1-3
V gene: TRBV29-1
clone size: NA
CDR3 protein: CSFHSGNTIYF
CDR3 DNA: TGCAGCTTCCATTCTGGAAACACCATATATTTT

D gene: NA
J gene: TRBJ2-7
V gene: TRBV14
clone size: NA
CDR3 protein: CASSQGLEQYF
CDR3 DNA: TGTGCCAGCAGCCAAGGGCTCGAGCAGTACTTC

D gene: TRBD1
J gene: TRBJ2-6
V gene: TRBV9
clone size: NA
CDR3 protein: CASSFPTGGTSGANVLTF
CDR3 DNA: TGTGCCAGCAGCTTTCCGACAGGGGGGACCTCTGGGGCCAACGTCCTGACTTTC

D gene: TRBD2
J gene: TRBJ2-1
V gene: TRBV6-6
clone size: NA
CDR3 protein: CASSSVGGGQFF
CDR3 DNA: TGTGCCAGCAGTAGCGTTGGGGGGGGGCAGTTCTTC

D gene: TRBD2
J gene: TRBJ2-5
V gene: TRBV30
clone size: few
CDR3 protein: CAWSRTSGSQYF
CDR3 DNA: TGTGCCTGGAGTCGGACTAGCGGGAGCCAGTACTTC

D gene: TRBD1
J gene: TRBJ2-3
V gene: TRBV13
clone size: NA
CDR3 protein: CASSTYRDRVTDTQYF
CDR3 DNA: TGTGCCAGCAGCACCTACCGGGACAGGGTTACAGATACGCAGTATTTT

D gene: TRBD1
J gene: TRBJ1-3
V gene: TRBV9
clone size: NA
CDR3 protein: CASSPGQESGNTIYF
CDR3 DNA: TGTGCCAGCAGCCCGGGACAGGAATCTGGAAACACCATATATTTT

D gene: NA
J gene: TRBJ1-5
V gene: TRBV7-9
clone size: NA
CDR3 protein: CASSQTGGNQPQHF
CDR3 DNA: TGTGCCAGCAGCCAGACGGGGGGAAATCAGCCCCAGCATTTT

D gene: NA
J gene: TRBJ2-1
V gene: TRBV29-1
clone size: NA
CDR3 protein: CSGTPTYNEQFF
CDR3 DNA: TGCAGTGGGACACCAACCTACAATGAGCAGTTCTTC

D gene: NA
J gene: TRBJ1-5
V gene: TRBV29-1
clone size: NA
CDR3 protein: CSVQEGTNQPQHF
CDR3 DNA: TGCAGTGTCCAGGAGGGAACCAATCAGCCCCAGCATTTT

D gene: TRBD2
J gene: TRBJ2-7
V gene: TRBV9
clone size: NA
CDR3 protein: CASSDPSGGYEQYF
CDR3 DNA: TGTGCCAGCAGCGACCCTAGCGGGGGCTACGAGCAGTACTTC

D gene: TRBD2
J gene: TRBJ2-1
V gene: TRBV7-9
clone size: NA
CDR3 protein: CASSPILGGYNEQFF
CDR3 DNA: TGTGCCAGCAGCCCAATCCTCGGGGGGTACAATGAGCAGTTCTTC

D gene: NA
J gene: TRBJ2-2
V gene: TRBV19
clone size: NA
CDR3 protein: CASKQGGMNTGELFF
CDR3 DNA: TGTGCCAGTAAGCAGGGGGGTATGAACACCGGGGAGCTGTTTTTT

D gene: NA
J gene: TRBJ2-3
V gene: TRBV18
clone size: NA
CDR3 protein: CASSPSAGTDTQYF
CDR3 DNA: TGTGCCAGCTCACCAAGCGCAGGCACAGATACGCAGTATTTT

D gene: NA
J gene: TRBJ2-3
V gene: TRBV7-2
clone size: NA
CDR3 protein: CASSQRQSTDTQYF
CDR3 DNA: TGTGCCAGCAGCCAGCGACAGAGCACAGATACGCAGTATTTT

D gene: NA
J gene: TRBJ1-2
V gene: TRBV5-1
clone size: NA
CDR3 protein: CASSLDGSYGYTF
CDR3 DNA: TGCGCCAGCAGCTTGGACGGTTCCTACGGCTACACCTTC

D gene: NA
J gene: TRBJ2-5
V gene: TRBV7-2
clone size: NA
CDR3 protein: CASSVGSQETQYF
CDR3 DNA: TGTGCCAGCAGCGTCGGGTCACAAGAGACCCAGTACTTC

D gene: TRBD1
J gene: TRBJ2-5
V gene: TRBV7-9
clone size: NA
CDR3 protein: CASSSWSRQGQETQYF
CDR3 DNA: TGTGCCAGCAGCTCGTGGTCCCGACAGGGCCAAGAGACCCAGTACTTC